The 17 T cell receptor beta chains reported below all come from one sample, sequenced in a study of beta chain features in type 1 diabetes. All of the isolated RNA was reverse transcribed, so expressed TCRB transcripts were sequenced. The method was immunoSEQ multiplex PCR; TCRdb's version includes in-frame clones alone and lacks a portion of them. This sample has roughly 500,000 clones, with 30% found just once. Sequencing was done on a sample of naive CD4+ T cells from blood. The receptors shown here come from a man between 18 and 35 years old in good health.

This clone was found a few times. The rearrangement uses TRBV29-1 and TRBJ1-1; 11 bases match TRBD1. The CDR3 has 15 amino acids. Germline-derived CDR1 and CDR2 are SQVTM and ANQGSEA. The ends lost 3 bases at V and 3 bases at J; junction bases unmatched: 6. The CDR3 loop is CSVDPGTGGYTEAFF. In DNA, the CDR3 is TGCAGCGTTGACCCCGGGACAGGGGGATACACTGAAGCTTTCTTT.

This clone was found a few times. The rearrangement uses TRBV13 and TRBJ2-7; the D gene is possibly TRBD2 (6 bases). The V gene's germline CDR1 is PRHDT and CDR2 FYEKMQ (reference sequence). This CDR3 is built from 17 residues. V lost 5 bases, J lost 2 bases, and 22 bases lay in between. This chain's CDR3 is CASSPLIHGSKAYEQYF. In DNA, the CDR3 is TGTGCCAGCAGCCCGTTGATTCACGGGAGCAAGGCCTACGAGCAGTACTTC.

Only a few counts were recorded for this clone. The chain links TRBV7-9 to TRBJ2-2; D perhaps matches TRBD1 (5 bases). V lost 1 base and J lost 3, with 12 bases in between. This CDR3 has 16 amino acids. Germline CDR1 is SEHNR and CDR2 is FQNEAQ (reference sequence). CDR3 bases: TGTGCCAGCAGCTTAGGCCACCCAGGGTACACCGGGGAGCTGTTTTTT. Translated: CASSLGHPGYTGELFF.

Only a few counts were recorded for this clone. V is TRBV5-6 and J is TRBJ2-5; 7 nucleotides match TRBD1. Germline V gene data show CDR1 as SGHDT and CDR2 as YYEEEE. The CDR3 is made up of 15 amino acids. V trimming: 0 bases; J trimming: 4 bases; junction bases outside the gene matches: 6. The DNA of the CDR3 is TGTGCCAGCAGCTTGGCCCGACAGGGTATAGAGACCCAGTACTTC. Amino acids: CASSLARQGIETQYF.

On this clone: Other DNA sequences in this specimen translate into the identical CDR3. V usage is TRBV9 and J usage is TRBJ2-3, with 10 bases that match TRBD1. CDR1 SGDLS and CDR2 YYNGEE come from the germline V gene. This CDR3 is built from 15 residues. Unmatched junction bases numbered 2, after V lost 3 bases and J lost 1 base. The chain's CDR3 is CASSAGTGGTDTQYF. In nucleotides, the CDR3 is TGTGCCAGCAGCGCCGGGACAGGGGGCACAGATACGCAGTATTTT.

The rearrangement uses TRBV28 and TRBJ2-2; D possibly corresponds to TRBD2 (5 bases). There are 13 residues in the CDR3. Trimming stripped 3 bases from V and 6 bases from J, with 8 bases between. Germline CDR1 MDHEN, CDR2 SYDVKM. Written as DNA, the CDR3 is TGTGCCAGCAGTTTTCCGCGGGCCGGGGAGCTGTTTTTT. It translates to CASSFPRAGELFF.

J is TRBJ1-1 and V is TRBV9; the D is unclear. V was pared by 0 bases and J by 2 bases, with 11 bases between. The CDR3 consists of 15 residues. Germline V gene lookup returns CDR1 SGDLS and CDR2 YYNGEE. The CDR3, as DNA: TGTGCCAGCAGCGTAGACTTGTACGGAAACACTGAAGCTTTCTTT. It specifies CASSVDLYGNTEAFF. The whole variable domain, remainder taken from reference TRBV9 and TRBJ1-1, is DSGVTQTPKHLITATGQRVTLRCSPRSGDLSVYWYQQSLDQGLQFLIQYYNGEERAKGNILERFSAQQFPDLHSELNLSSLELGDSALYFCASSVDLYGNTEAFFGQGTRLTVV.

The rearrangement uses TRBV30 and TRBJ2-7; 10 bases are a match to TRBD2. The CDR3 totals 15 residues. Losses at the gene ends were 2 bases for V and 7 bases for J; bases not matched to a gene: 11. Germline V gene data show CDR1 as GTSNPN and CDR2 as SVGIG (reference sequence). This CDR3 reads CAWSPILAGVGEQYF. Here the CDR3 DNA reads TGTGCCTGGAGTCCCATCCTAGCGGGAGTAGGGGAGCAGTACTTC.

This clone was counted between two and nine times. The rearrangement joins TRBV10-3 to TRBJ2-7; TRBD2 might be the D (5 bases). The germline V gene encodes CDR1 ENHRY and CDR2 SYGVKD. Trimming stripped 2 bases from V and 7 bases from J, with 9 bases between. The CDR3 loop spans 12 amino acids. CDR3 region: CAISEPGLEQYF. The CDR3 coding sequence is TGTGCCATCAGTGAGCCCGGACTTGAGCAGTACTTC.

This chain joins TRBV28 and TRBJ2-1; 8 positions match TRBD1. In germline, CDR1 is MDHEN, CDR2 SYDVKM. CDR3 size: 15 residues. V lost 5 bases to trimming and J lost 4 bases; unmatched junction nucleotides: 7. CDR3 protein: CASSPRTGRYNEQFF. In nucleotides, the CDR3 is TGTGCCAGCAGTCCCCGGACAGGGAGATACAATGAGCAGTTCTTC.

This chain uses TRBV2 with TRBJ2-3; weak D call: TRBD1 (5 bases). Per the germline V gene, CDR1 is SNHLY and CDR2 is FYNNEI. V gave up 4 bases and J gave up 0 bases, with 8 bases separating them. The CDR3 length is 14 residues. The CDR3 loop is CASSVDKSTDTQYF. For the CDR3, the DNA is TGTGCCAGCAGTGTGGACAAGAGCACAGATACGCAGTATTTT.

This clone was seen a handful of times. V and J are TRBV9 and TRBJ1-6, with D possibly TRBD1 on 5 matching bases. Germline CDR1 is SGDLS and CDR2 is YYNGEE. The CDR3 consists of 14 residues. The V and J ends lost 2 bases and 9 bases respectively, with 12 bases between them. CDR3 DNA: TGTGCCAGCAGCGTCGCAGGGACCGGTTCACCCCTCCACTTT. Translated: CASSVAGTGSPLHF.

The chain has TRBV7-2 and TRBJ2-1; the D call may be TRBD1 or TRBD2 (5 bases each). CDR3 length: 16 residues. Germline V gene sequence: CDR1 SGHTA, CDR2 FQGNSA. Trimming pared 7 bases from V and 8 bases from J, leaving 24 bases between. In nucleotides, the CDR3 is TGTGCCAGCACCCCGCCGGGGCAGGGCCCTAGGGATGAGCAGTTCTTC. It translates to CASTPPGQGPRDEQFF.

The chain joins TRBV4-1 to TRBJ1-1; unclear D gene. There are 16 residues in the CDR3. The ends were cut back, 2 bases at V and 4 bases at J, with 17 bases in the middle. Germline CDR1 and CDR2: MGHRA and YSYEKL. Written as DNA, the CDR3 is TGCGCCAGCAGCCAACTCGACATCGCAACGGGCACTGAAGCTTTCTTT. Its protein is CASSQLDIATGTEAFF.

J is TRBJ2-1 and V is TRBV7-2; 7 bases line up with TRBD1. V lost 5 bases to trimming and J lost 4 bases; unmatched junction nucleotides: 11. CDR1 is SGHTA and CDR2 is FQGNSA in the germline V gene. CDR3 size: 16 residues. CDR3 sequence (DNA): TGTGCCAGCAGCACCACAGGGGCCGGAGTGTACAATGAGCAGTTCTTC. Translated, it gives CASSTTGAGVYNEQFF.

The chain recombines TRBV30 with TRBJ2-1; TRBD1 might be the D (5 bases). The CDR3 sequence is 13 residues long. Per germline, CDR1 GTSNPN and CDR2 SVGIG (reference sequence). With 3 bases removed from V and 4 bases from J, the gap between germline ends came to 10 bases. The CDR3 DNA is TGTGCCTGGAGCAGGGTAAGATACAATGAGCAGTTCTTC. Translated: CAWSRVRYNEQFF. Full variable domain (outside the CDR3, taken from reference TRBV30 and TRBJ2-1): SQTIHQWPATLVQPVGSPLSLECTVEGTSNPNLYWYRQAAGRGLQLLFYSVGIGQISSEVPQNLSASRPQDRQFILSSKKLLLSDSGFYLCAWSRVRYNEQFFGPGTRLTVL.

This clone was observed a few times. This chain uses TRBV10-3 with TRBJ2-7; 11 nucleotides agree with TRBD1. V lost 3 bases, J lost 3 bases, and 1 base stayed unmatched. CDR3 length: 14 residues. Germline CDR1 is ENHRY and CDR2 is SYGVKD. The CDR3 protein is CAISDGTGGYEQYF. The CDR3 DNA sequence: TGTGCCATCAGTGACGGGACAGGGGGCTACGAGCAGTACTTC.